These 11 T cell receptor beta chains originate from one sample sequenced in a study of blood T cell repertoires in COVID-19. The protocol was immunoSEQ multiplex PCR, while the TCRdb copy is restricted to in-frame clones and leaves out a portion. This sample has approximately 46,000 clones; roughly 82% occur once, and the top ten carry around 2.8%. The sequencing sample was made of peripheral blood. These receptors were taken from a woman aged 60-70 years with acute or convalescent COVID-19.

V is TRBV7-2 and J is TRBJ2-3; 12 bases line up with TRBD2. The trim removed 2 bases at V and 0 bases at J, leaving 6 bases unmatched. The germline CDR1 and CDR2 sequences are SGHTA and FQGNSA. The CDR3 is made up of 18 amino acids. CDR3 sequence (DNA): TGTGCCAGCAGCTTACTTACTAGCGGGGGGTCTAGCACAGATACGCAGTATTTT. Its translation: CASSLLTSGGSSTDTQYF.

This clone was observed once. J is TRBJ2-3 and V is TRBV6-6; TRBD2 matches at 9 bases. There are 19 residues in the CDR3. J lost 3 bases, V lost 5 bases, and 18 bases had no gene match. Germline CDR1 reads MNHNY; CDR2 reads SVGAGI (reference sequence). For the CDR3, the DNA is TGTGCCAGCAGTCTCCGGAGGCCAGCGGGAGGCACCTTAACAGATACGCAGTATTTT. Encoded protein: CASSLRRPAGGTLTDTQYF.

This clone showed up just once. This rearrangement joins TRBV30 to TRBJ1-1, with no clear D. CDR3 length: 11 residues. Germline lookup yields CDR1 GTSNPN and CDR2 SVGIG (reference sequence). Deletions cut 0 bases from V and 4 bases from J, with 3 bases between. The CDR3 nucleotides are TGTGCCTGGAGTGTCCTCACTGAAGCTTTCTTT. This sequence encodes CAWSVLTEAFF.

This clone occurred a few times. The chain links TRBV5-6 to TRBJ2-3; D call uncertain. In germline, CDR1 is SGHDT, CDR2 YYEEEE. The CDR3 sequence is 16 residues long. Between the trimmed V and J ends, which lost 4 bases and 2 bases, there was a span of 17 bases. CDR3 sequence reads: CASSGPWRKLTDTQYF. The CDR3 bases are TGTGCCAGCAGCGGCCCTTGGCGGAAGCTCACAGATACGCAGTATTTT.

CDR3 nucleotide sequence: TGTGCCAGCAGCGTAGGGAACAGGAGATACAATGAGCAGTTCTTC. This codes for CASSVGNRRYNEQFF. This rearrangement joins TRBV9 to TRBJ2-1; maybe TRBD1 (5 bases). Germline CDR1 is SGDLS and CDR2 is YYNGEE. Trimming left V 0 bases short and J 4 bases short, with 11 bases between. The CDR3 spans 15 residues.

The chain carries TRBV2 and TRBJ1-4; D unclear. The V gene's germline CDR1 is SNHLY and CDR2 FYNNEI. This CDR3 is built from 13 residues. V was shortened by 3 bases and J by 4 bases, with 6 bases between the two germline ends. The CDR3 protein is CASSEAGNEKLFF. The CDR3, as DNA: TGTGCCAGCAGTGAGGCGGGTAATGAAAAACTGTTTTTT.

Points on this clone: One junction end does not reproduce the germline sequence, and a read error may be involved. The CDR3 loop reads CASSQTGQLRF. CDR3 coding DNA: TGTGCCAGCAGCCAGACGGGACAGCTCCGCTTC. The chain joins TRBV3-1 (or the pseudogene TRBV3-2) to TRBJ2-7, with TRBD1 matching over 7 bases. CDR1 is LGHDT, CDR2 YNNKEL, per germline (reference sequence). This CDR3 spans 11 amino acids.

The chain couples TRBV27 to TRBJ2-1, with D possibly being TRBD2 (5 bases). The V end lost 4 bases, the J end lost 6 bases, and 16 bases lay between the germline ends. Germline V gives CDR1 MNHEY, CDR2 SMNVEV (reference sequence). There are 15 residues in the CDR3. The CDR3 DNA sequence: TGTGCCAGCAGTTCGTATCGATCGGGAAGCAATGAGCAGTTCTTC. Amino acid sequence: CASSSYRSGSNEQFF.

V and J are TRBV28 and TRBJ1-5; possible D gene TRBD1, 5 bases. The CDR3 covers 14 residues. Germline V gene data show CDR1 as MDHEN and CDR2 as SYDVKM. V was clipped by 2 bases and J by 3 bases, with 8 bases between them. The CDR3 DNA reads TGTGCCAGCAGTTTAGGGGCAGTCAATCAGCCCCAGCATTTT. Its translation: CASSLGAVNQPQHF.

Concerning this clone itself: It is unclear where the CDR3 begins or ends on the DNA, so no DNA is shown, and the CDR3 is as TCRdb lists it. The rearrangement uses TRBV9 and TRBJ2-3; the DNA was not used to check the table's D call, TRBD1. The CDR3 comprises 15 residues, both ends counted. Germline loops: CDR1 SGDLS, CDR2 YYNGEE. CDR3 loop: CASSVGPGTATIPYF.

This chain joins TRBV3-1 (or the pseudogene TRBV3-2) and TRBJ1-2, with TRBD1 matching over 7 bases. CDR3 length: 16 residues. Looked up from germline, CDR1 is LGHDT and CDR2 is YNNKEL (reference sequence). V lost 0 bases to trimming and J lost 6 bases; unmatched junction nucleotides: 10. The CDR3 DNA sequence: TGTGCCAGCAGCCAAGACGGAAGGGGGCGAGGTAATGGCTACACCTTC. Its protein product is CASSQDGRGRGNGYTF.